This TCR beta chain was profiled in a study of blood T cells in healthy people across ages. The CDR3 contains 13 residues. The germline V gene has CDR1 LGHNA and CDR2 YSLEER. The V end was cut by 0 bases, the J end by 5 bases, with 5 bases between. This clonotype has just a few counts. The antigen remains undetermined. The use of a sample-barcoded 5' primer and a J-beta primer mix characterized a second PCR of roughly 6 to 11 cycles. Tags on each cDNA molecule came from a template-switch adaptor with 12 random nucleotides. TCRdb reanalysed the 5' RACE reads using MiXCR and keeps one entry per CDR3 protein. The sample holds under 950,000 distinct CDR3 sequences, about a fifth seen once. Study-level points and caveats: Observed TCR beta diversity showed a strong correlation with the percentage of naive T cells as measured by flow cytometry. The long-lived group displayed more naive CD4+ cells, plus higher diversity, than the aged donors did.

The sequencing input was blood. The TCR comes from a man in his 70s in good health. The chain combines TRBV4-3 with TRBJ1-5; D uncertain. CDR3 region: CASSQDGHQPQHF. CDR3 sequence (DNA): TGCGCCAGCAGCCAAGATGGGCATCAGCCCCAGCATTTT.